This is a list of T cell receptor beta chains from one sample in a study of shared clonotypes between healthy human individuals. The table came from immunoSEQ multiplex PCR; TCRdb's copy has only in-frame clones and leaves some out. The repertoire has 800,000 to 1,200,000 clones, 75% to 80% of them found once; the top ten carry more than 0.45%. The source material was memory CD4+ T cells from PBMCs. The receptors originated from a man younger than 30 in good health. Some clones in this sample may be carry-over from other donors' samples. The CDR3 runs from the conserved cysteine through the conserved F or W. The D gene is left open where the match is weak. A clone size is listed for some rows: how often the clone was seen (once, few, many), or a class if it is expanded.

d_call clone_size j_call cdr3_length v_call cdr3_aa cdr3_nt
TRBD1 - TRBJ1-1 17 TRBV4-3 CASSQEAGAGQGVVAFF TGCGCCAGCAGCCAAGAGGCAGGTGCGGGACAGGGGGTAGTAGCTTTCTTT
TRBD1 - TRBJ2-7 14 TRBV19 CASQSDRGLYEQYF TGTGCCAGCCAGTCGGACAGGGGACTTTACGAGCAGTACTTC
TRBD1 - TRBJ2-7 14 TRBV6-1 CASNRLGQSYEQYF TGTGCCAGCAACCGACTGGGACAGTCCTACGAGCAGTACTTC
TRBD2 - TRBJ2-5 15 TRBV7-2 CASSLRAGGGETQYF TGTGCCAGCAGCCTTAGAGCGGGAGGGGGAGAGACCCAGTACTTC
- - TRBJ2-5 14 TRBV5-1 CASSLAELAETQYF TGCGCCAGCAGCTTGGCCGAACTAGCCGAGACCCAGTACTTC
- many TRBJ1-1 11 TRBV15 CATGRNTEAFF TGTGCCACCGGTCGGAACACTGAAGCTTTCTTT
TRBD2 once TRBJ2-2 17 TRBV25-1 CASSEVGAGGGTGELFF TGTGCCAGCAGTGAAGTCGGAGCGGGAGGGGGCACCGGGGAGCTGTTTTTT
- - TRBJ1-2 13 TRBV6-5 CASSRGPSFGYTF TGTGCCAGCAGTAGGGGTCCATCCTTTGGCTACACCTTC
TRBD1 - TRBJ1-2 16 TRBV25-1 CASSDNSGTGRYGYTF TGTGCCAGCAGTGACAACTCCGGGACAGGGAGGTATGGCTACACCTTC
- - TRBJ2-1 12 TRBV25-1 CASSANYNEQFF TGTGCCAGCAGTGCAAACTACAATGAGCAGTTCTTC
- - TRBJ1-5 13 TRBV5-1 CASSRDRNQPQHF TGCGCCAGCAGCCGCGACAGAAATCAGCCCCAGCATTTT
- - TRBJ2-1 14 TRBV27 CASSLVGNYNEQFF TGTGCCAGCAGTTTGGTCGGAAACTACAATGAGCAGTTCTTC
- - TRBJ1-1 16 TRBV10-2 CASSERGKGTDTEAFF TGCGCCAGCAGTGAAAGGGGGAAGGGTACGGACACTGAAGCTTTCTTT
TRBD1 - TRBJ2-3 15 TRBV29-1 CSVNGDRETTDTQYF TGCAGCGTAAATGGGGACAGGGAAACCACAGATACGCAGTATTTT
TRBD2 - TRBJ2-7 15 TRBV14 CASSLVAGGRDEQYF TGTGCCAGCAGCCTGGTAGCGGGAGGGCGGGACGAGCAGTACTTC
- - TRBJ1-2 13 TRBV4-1 CASSQGGNGGYTF TGCGCCAGCAGCCAAGGGGGGAACGGGGGCTACACCTTC
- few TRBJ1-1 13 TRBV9 CASSVGPNTEAFF TGTGCCAGCAGCGTAGGCCCGAACACTGAAGCTTTCTTT
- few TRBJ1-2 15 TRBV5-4 CASSNSGTGGFGYTF TGTGCCAGCAGCAATTCCGGGACGGGGGGATTTGGCTACACCTTC
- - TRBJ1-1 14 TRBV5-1 CASSFNPENTEAFF TGCGCCAGCAGCTTCAACCCAGAGAACACTGAAGCTTTCTTT
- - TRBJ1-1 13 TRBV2 CASSRSPYSEAFF TGTGCCAGCAGTCGCTCGCCCTATTCTGAAGCTTTCTTT
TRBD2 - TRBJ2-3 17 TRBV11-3 CASSPSRVSGRADTQYF TGTGCCAGCAGCCCTAGTAGGGTTAGCGGGAGAGCAGATACGCAGTATTTT
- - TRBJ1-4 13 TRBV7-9 CASSPPSAEKLFF TGTGCCAGCAGCCCACCCTCCGCTGAAAAACTGTTTTTT
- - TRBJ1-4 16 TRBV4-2 CASSQRSDMTNEKLFF TGTGCCAGCAGCCAGCGGTCCGACATGACAAATGAAAAACTGTTTTTT
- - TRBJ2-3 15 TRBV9 CASSSGGGPGYTQYF TGTGCCAGCAGCTCCGGTGGGGGGCCGGGGTATACGCAGTATTTT
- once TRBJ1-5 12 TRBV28 CASAGGRQPQHF TGTGCCAGCGCAGGCGGACGCCAGCCCCAGCATTTT
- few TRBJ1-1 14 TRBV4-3 CASSQGVMNTEAFF TGCGCCAGCAGCCAGGGGGTAATGAACACTGAAGCTTTCTTT
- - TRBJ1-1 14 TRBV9 CASSIIQGSAEAFF TGTGCCAGCAGCATAATTCAGGGTAGTGCTGAAGCTTTCTTT
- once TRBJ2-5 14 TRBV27 CASSPRPGTETQYF TGTGCCAGCAGTCCCCGACCGGGGACGGAGACCCAGTACTTC
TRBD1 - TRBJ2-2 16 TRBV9 CASSGGQGSGTGELFF TGTGCCAGCAGCGGAGGACAGGGTTCGGGCACCGGGGAGCTGTTTTTT
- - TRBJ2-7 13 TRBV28 CASSLRISYEQYF TGTGCCAGCAGCCTCCGGATCTCCTACGAGCAGTACTTC
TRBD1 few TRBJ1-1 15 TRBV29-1 CSVEDRDRALAEAFF TGCAGCGTTGAAGATAGGGACAGGGCGCTCGCTGAAGCTTTCTTT
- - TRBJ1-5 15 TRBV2 CASTQGERLTQPQHF TGTGCCAGCACCCAAGGAGAGCGTCTCACCCAGCCCCAGCATTTT
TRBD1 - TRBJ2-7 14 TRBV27 CASSLGDRGHEQYF TGTGCCAGCAGTTTGGGGGACAGGGGCCACGAGCAGTACTTC
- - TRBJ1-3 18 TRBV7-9 CASSQQLRFASSGNTIYF TGTGCCAGCAGCCAGCAGCTTAGGTTCGCGAGTTCTGGAAACACCATATATTTT
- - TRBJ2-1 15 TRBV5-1 CASSLREGRDNEQFF TGCGCCAGCAGCTTGAGGGAAGGCCGGGACAATGAGCAGTTCTTC
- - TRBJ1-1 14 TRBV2 CASSLVPHYTEAFF TGTGCCAGCAGTCTGGTCCCCCATTACACTGAAGCTTTCTTT
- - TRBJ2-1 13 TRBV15 CATSSGGVNEQFF TGTGCCACCAGCAGCGGGGGAGTCAATGAGCAGTTCTTC
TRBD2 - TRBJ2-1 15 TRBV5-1 CASSPSGGSIYEQFF TGCGCCAGCAGCCCTTCGGGGGGATCAATCTATGAGCAGTTCTTC
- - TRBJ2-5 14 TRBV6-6 CASSSPGSYETQYF TGTGCCAGCAGTTCCCCCGGGTCGTACGAGACCCAGTACTTC
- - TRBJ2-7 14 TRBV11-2 CASSKDYRPYEQYF TGTGCCAGCAGCAAGGACTATAGGCCCTACGAGCAGTACTTC
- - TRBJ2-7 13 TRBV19 CASNSFGMYEQYF TGTGCCAGTAATTCATTTGGGATGTACGAGCAGTACTTC